These T cell receptor beta chains were read from a single sample in a study of cytomegalovirus exposure and HLA in healthy donors. Method: immunoSEQ multiplex PCR; TCRdb's copy keeps in-frame clones and lacks some. The data show 85,000 to 90,000 clones, 90% seen once. The sequencing input was PBMCs. The receptors derive from a man between 18 and 35 years old in good health and CMV-seronegative. CDR3s include the opening cysteine and the closing phenylalanine or tryptophan. Each record gives: J gene, V gene, D gene, clone size, CDR3 protein, CDR3 DNA. D genes are given only for firm matches. Where a row states a size, it is once, few, many or the class of an expanded clone; other rows omit it.

TRBJ2-1 TRBV27 TRBD2 NA CASRGFAGTSGSNEQFF TGTGCCAGCAGGGGTTTCGCCGGGACTAGCGGGAGTAATGAGCAGTTCTTC
TRBJ2-2 TRBV7-2 TRBD2 NA CASSLLAGGRELFF TGTGCCAGCAGCTTATTAGCGGGAGGACGGGAGCTGTTTTTT
TRBJ2-4 TRBV7-9 TRBD2 few CASSSPGLAKNIQYF TGTGCCAGCAGCTCACCGGGACTAGCTAAAAACATTCAGTACTTC
TRBJ2-1 TRBV28 TRBD1 NA CASSQRTGMRNEQFF TGTGCCAGCAGTCAAAGGACAGGGATGCGCAATGAGCAGTTCTTC
TRBJ2-7 TRBV5-8 NA few CASSDLRYYEQYF TGTGCCAGCAGCGATTTGAGATACTACGAGCAGTACTTC
TRBJ1-2 TRBV4-2 TRBD1 NA CASSRSTGEADGYTF TGTGCCAGCAGCCGCTCTACAGGGGAAGCTGATGGCTACACCTTC
TRBJ2-7 TRBV7-6 NA NA CASSLVHTDPTYEQYF TGTGCCAGCAGCTTAGTCCACACCGATCCGACCTACGAGCAGTACTTC
TRBJ2-7 TRBV5-4 TRBD2 NA CASSFRREGSEQYF TGTGCCAGCAGCTTCCGCAGGGAGGGGAGCGAGCAGTACTTC
TRBJ1-6 TRBV4-3 NA NA CASSQEPQGLLNSPLHF TGCGCCAGCAGCCAAGAGCCGCAGGGGCTCCTCAATTCACCCCTCCACTTT
TRBJ2-5 TRBV15 TRBD2 NA CATSRVTSGRFPETQYF TGTGCCACCAGCAGAGTGACTAGCGGGAGGTTCCCAGAGACCCAGTACTTC
TRBJ1-1 TRBV11-2 NA NA CASSGLTAQNTEAFF TGTGCCAGCAGCGGATTGACAGCCCAGAACACTGAAGCTTTCTTT
TRBJ2-1 TRBV7-2 NA NA CASSPSGGRTYNEQFF TGTGCCAGCAGCCCCAGTGGGGGCCGCACTTACAATGAGCAGTTCTTC
TRBJ1-1 TRBV19 NA few CASSSPQISEAFF TGTGCCAGTAGTAGCCCCCAGATTTCCGAAGCTTTCTTT
TRBJ2-1 TRBV5-4 TRBD1 NA CASSSGQGFSTSVRQFF TGTGCCAGCAGCTCCGGACAGGGATTCTCAACAAGCGTCCGTCAGTTCTTC
TRBJ2-6 TRBV9 NA NA CASSVEAGNFFGANVLTF TGTGCCAGCAGCGTAGAGGCAGGGAATTTTTTTGGGGCCAACGTCCTGACTTTC
TRBJ2-4 TRBV29-1 NA once CSVRPTSSKNIQYF TGCAGCGTTCGTCCTACTAGCAGCAAAAACATTCAGTACTTC
TRBJ2-1 TRBV18 NA NA CASSVTGRTHNEQFF TGTGCCAGCTCAGTCACAGGGCGTACACACAATGAGCAGTTCTTC
TRBJ2-2 TRBV6-1 TRBD1 NA CASRTQGRGRGELFF TGTGCCAGCCGAACCCAGGGCAGGGGGCGCGGGGAGCTGTTTTTT
TRBJ1-2 TRBV29-1 NA NA CSVDSGNYGYTF TGCAGCGTTGATTCAGGGAACTATGGCTACACCTTC
TRBJ2-7 TRBV29-1 NA NA CSVEDCRRTLIVYEQYF TGCAGCGTTGAAGATTGTCGTCGTACACTAATTGTCTACGAGCAGTACTTC
TRBJ1-1 TRBV29-1 TRBD1 NA CSVTPGGSNTEAFF TGCAGCGTTACACCAGGGGGTTCCAACACTGAAGCTTTCTTT
TRBJ1-1 TRBV28 TRBD1 NA CASSPTTGGNTEAFF TGTGCCAGCAGCCCCACGACAGGGGGGAACACTGAAGCTTTCTTT